The source of this T cell receptor beta chain is a study of blood T cells in healthy people across ages. Germline CDR1 reads LNHNV; CDR2 reads YYDKDF (reference sequence). Losses at the gene ends were 0 bases for V and 4 bases for J; bases not matched to a gene: 5. This CDR3 is 16 amino acids long. A sample-barcoded 5' primer and a J-beta primer mix were used in a second PCR of about 7 to 12 cycles. TCRdb passed the 5' RACE reads through MiXCR, listing each CDR3 protein once. Among around 1,500,000 distinct CDR3 sequences listed, 28% were seen once. The receptor's source is a woman under 40 in good health. Sequencing was done on a sample of blood. The chain combines TRBV15 with TRBJ2-2; 7 bases are shared with TRBD2. DNA of the CDR3: TGTGCCACCAGCAGAGATCCGGGGGGTAGCACCGGGGAGCTGTTTTTT. This sequence encodes CATSRDPGGSTGELFF.